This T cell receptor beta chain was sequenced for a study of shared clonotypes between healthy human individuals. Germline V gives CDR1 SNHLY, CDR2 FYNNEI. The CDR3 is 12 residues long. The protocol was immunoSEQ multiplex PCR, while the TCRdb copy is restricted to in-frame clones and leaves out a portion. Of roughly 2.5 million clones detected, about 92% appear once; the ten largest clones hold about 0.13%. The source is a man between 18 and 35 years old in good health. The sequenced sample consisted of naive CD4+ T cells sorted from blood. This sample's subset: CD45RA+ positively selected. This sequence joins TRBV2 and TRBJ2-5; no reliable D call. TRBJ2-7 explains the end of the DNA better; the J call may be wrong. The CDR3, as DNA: TGTGCCAGCAGTGAGTGGTGGTACGAGCAGTACTTC. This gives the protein CASSEWWYEQYF.